These 27 T cell receptor beta chains were all obtained from the same sample, sequenced in a study of cytomegalovirus exposure and HLA in healthy donors. Use of 60 Vbeta and 13 Jbeta primers characterized the PCR. TCRdb keeps only in-frame clones here, not all; method: immunoSEQ multiplex PCR. Of 110,000 to 150,000 clones in the sample, 60% to 75% were seen once. The sequenced sample consisted of PBMCs. The receptor set was obtained from a man aged 25 to 40 in good health and CMV-seronegative.

The chain carries TRBV25-1 and TRBJ2-5; D is ambiguous. The DNA end lines up better with TRBJ2-7; the J call may be wrong. The CDR3 has 14 residues. Germline lookup yields CDR1 MGHDK and CDR2 SYGVNS. The CDR3: CASSEYRLGHEQYF. CDR3 in DNA: TGTGCCAGCAGTGAATATAGGCTAGGCCACGAGCAGTACTTC.

The genes are TRBV6-4 and TRBJ1-5; D unresolved. The V end lost 0 bases, the J end lost 0 bases, and 21 bases lay between the germline ends. Per germline, CDR1 MRHNA and CDR2 SNTAGT. CDR3 size: 20 residues. CDR3 protein: CASSDSTVLRPLCSNQPQHF. DNA for the CDR3: TGTGCCAGCAGTGACTCCACAGTGCTTAGACCACTGTGTAGCAATCAGCCCCAGCATTTT.

V and J are TRBV4-1 and TRBJ1-4, with D maybe TRBD1 (5 bases). CDR1 is MGHRA, CDR2 YSYEKL, per germline. V gave up 4 bases and J gave up 5 bases, with 11 bases separating them. CDR3 length: 14 residues. CDR3 sequence (DNA): TGCGCCAGCAGCCGTTCGGGGGTCAATGAAAAACTGTTTTTT. Its translation is CASSRSGVNEKLFF.

The chain combines TRBV9 with TRBJ2-3; possible D gene TRBD2, 6 bases. V lost 7 bases to trimming and J lost 4 bases, with 19 bases between them. This CDR3 contains 15 residues. Germline V gene lookup returns CDR1 SGDLS and CDR2 YYNGEE. The CDR3 sequence is CASSEGGNVADTQYF. The CDR3 nucleotides read TGTGCCAGCTCAGAGGGCGGGAACGTTGCAGATACGCAGTATTTT. The variable domain in full, completed from reference TRBV9 and TRBJ2-3, reads DSGVTQTPKHLITATGQRVTLRCSPRSGDLSVYWYQQSLDQGLQFLIQYYNGEERAKGNILERFSAQQFPDLHSELNLSSLELGDSALYFCASSEGGNVADTQYFGPGTRLTVL.

V usage is TRBV28 and J usage is TRBJ2-5, with 8 bases fitting TRBD2. Germline values: CDR1 MDHEN, CDR2 SYDVKM. This CDR3 contains 16 residues. V lost 6 bases and J lost 2; bases outside the gene matches: 11. The CDR3 nucleotides read TGTGCCAGCAGCCAGCAGGGAGCGGGAGAACAAGAGACCCAGTACTTC. It encodes CASSQQGAGEQETQYF.

This chain joins TRBV9 and TRBJ2-3, with 10 bases fitting TRBD1. Germline V gene sequence: CDR1 SGDLS, CDR2 YYNGEE. This CDR3 is built from 14 residues. V was clipped by 4 bases and J by 3 bases; unmatched bases: 2. The CDR3 loop is CASSLDRGTDTQYF. The CDR3 DNA sequence: TGTGCCAGCAGCCTGGACAGGGGGACAGATACGCAGTATTTT.

This clone came up a few times. The chain is built from TRBV5-1 and TRBJ1-4, with 7 bases fitting TRBD1. After removal of 4 bases from V and 2 bases from J, the junction contained 2 bases not matched to a gene. CDR1 SGHRS and CDR2 YFSETQ come from the germline V gene. CDR3 size: 14 residues. CDR3 sequence: CASSTTGTNEKLFF. CDR3 DNA: TGCGCCAGCAGCACGACAGGGACTAATGAAAAACTGTTTTTT. The variable domain in full, completed from reference TRBV5-1 and TRBJ1-4, reads KAGVTQTPRYLIKTRGQQVTLSCSPISGHRSVSWYQQTPGQGLQFLFEYFSETQRNKGNFPGRFSGRQFSNSRSEMNVSTLELGDSALYLCASSTTGTNEKLFFGSGTQLSVL.

The rearrangement links TRBV5-6 to TRBJ2-7, with D possibly being TRBD2 (7 bases). CDR1 is SGHDT, CDR2 YYEEEE, per germline. V was cut by 1 base and J by 3 bases, with 17 bases left in between. This CDR3 has 16 amino acids. CDR3 region: CASSLWGEGGNYEQYF. The CDR3 DNA reads TGTGCCAGCAGCTTGTGGGGGGAGGGGGGGAACTACGAGCAGTACTTC. The entire variable domain, with the rest obtained from reference TRBV5-6 and TRBJ2-7, is as follows: DAGVTQSPTHLIKTRGQQVTLRCSPKSGHDTVSWYQQALGQGPQFIFQYYEEEERQRGNFPDRFSGHQFPNYSSELNVNALLLGDSALYLCASSLWGEGGNYEQYFGPGTRLTVT.

The J gene is TRBJ1-5, the V gene TRBV9; D may be TRBD1 (6 bases). The CDR3 runs to 15 residues. Between the trimmed V and J ends, which lost 4 bases and 6 bases, there was a span of 17 bases. From germline, CDR1 is SGDLS and CDR2 YYNGEE. CDR3 residues: CASSSRGMIGQPQHF. In DNA, the CDR3 is TGTGCCAGCAGCTCAAGGGGGATGATAGGTCAGCCCCAGCATTTT.

The CDR3 sequence is CASSLVLGGDEQFF. CDR3 DNA sequence: TGCGCCAGCAGCTTGGTTTTGGGAGGGGATGAGCAGTTCTTC. V and J are TRBV5-1 and TRBJ2-1; 7 bases are a match to TRBD2. CDR1 and CDR2 (germline): SGHRS, YFSETQ. V was pared by 0 bases and J by 8 bases, with 5 bases of the junction left unmatched. The CDR3 totals 14 residues.

The CDR3 is CASSAQVGNTIYF. The CDR3 DNA sequence: TGTGCCAGCAGTGCACAGGTTGGAAACACCATATATTTT. The gene calls are TRBV2 and TRBJ1-3, with D perhaps matching TRBD1 (5 bases). Germline-derived CDR1 and CDR2 are SNHLY and FYNNEI. Trimming pared 4 bases from V and 3 bases from J, leaving 7 bases between. The CDR3 is 13 amino acids.

The chain links TRBV4-1 to TRBJ2-7; TRBD2 agrees at 10 bases. The CDR3 consists of 17 residues. CDR1 is MGHRA and CDR2 is YSYEKL in the germline V gene. J gave up 6 bases and V 3 bases, and 14 bases lay outside the gene matches. The CDR3 loop reads CASSHPKAGGPAAEQYF. In DNA form, the CDR3 reads TGCGCCAGCAGCCACCCCAAAGCGGGAGGGCCTGCGGCCGAGCAGTACTTC.

The chain is built from TRBV2 and TRBJ2-1, with 11 bases that match TRBD2. CDR3 length: 15 residues. The germline V gene encodes CDR1 SNHLY and CDR2 FYNNEI. Trimming removed 6 bases from V and 3 bases from J; junction bases left unmatched: 4. Written as DNA, the CDR3 is TGTGCCAGCAGGCCGGGACTAGCGGTCTACAATGAGCAGTTCTTC. Translating gives CASRPGLAVYNEQFF.

The J gene is TRBJ2-2, the V gene TRBV7-2; no clear D. V lost 5 bases to trimming and J lost 6 bases, with 13 bases between them. The CDR3 contains 14 residues. Germline V gene sequence: CDR1 SGHTA, CDR2 FQGNSA. This CDR3 reads CASSVRLQAGELFF. CDR3 coding DNA: TGTGCCAGCAGCGTCAGACTCCAAGCCGGGGAGCTGTTTTTT.

The V and J genes are TRBV6-6 and TRBJ1-3; 7 nucleotides align to TRBD1. Germline CDR1 MNHNY, CDR2 SVGAGI (reference sequence). The CDR3 has 16 amino acids. With 6 bases clipped from V and 2 bases from J, the junction kept 10 bases outside the gene matches. The CDR3 loop is CASSRQGSNTGNTIYF. CDR3 bases: TGTGCCAGCAGCCGACAGGGAAGTAATACTGGAAACACCATATATTTT.

In regard to this clone: The junction departs from germline at one end; a sequencing error may be responsible. In nucleotides, the CDR3 is TGTGCCAGCACTCGGGGGGCCCCAGGGTACGAGCAGTACTTC. Translated, it gives CASTRGAPGYEQYF. The chain uses TRBV4-1 and TRBJ2-7; possibly TRBD2 for D (7 bases). Germline CDR1 MGHRA, CDR2 YSYEKL. The length of the CDR3 is 14 residues.

V and J are TRBV18 and TRBJ1-2; 7 positions agree with TRBD1. With 3 bases clipped from V and 3 bases from J, the junction kept 10 bases outside the gene matches. The CDR3 has 16 amino acids. CDR1 KGHSH and CDR2 LQKENI come from the germline V gene. The CDR3 DNA follows: TGTGCCAGCTCACCTGTAAAGGGGGCCAATTACTATGGCTACACCTTC. It encodes CASSPVKGANYYGYTF.

This chain joins TRBV14 and TRBJ2-7; D not certain. Germline assignment: CDR1 SGHDN and CDR2 FVKESK. V lost 2 bases and J lost 1, with 9 bases in between. The CDR3 runs to 14 residues. The CDR3 DNA follows: TGTGCCAGCAGCCAACGCCAGATTTCCTACGAGCAGTACTTC. It is translated as CASSQRQISYEQYF.

The V gene is TRBV11-2, the J gene TRBJ1-1; D is undetermined. V was shortened by 1 base and J by 0 bases, with 6 bases between the two germline ends. CDR3 length: 14 amino acids. Germline V gives CDR1 SGHAT, CDR2 FQNNGV. The CDR3 loop reads CASSLGYVNTEAFF. Written as DNA, the CDR3 is TGTGCCAGCAGCTTAGGTTATGTGAACACTGAAGCTTTCTTT.

The chain couples TRBV28 to TRBJ1-3, with TRBD1 as a possible D gene (5 bases). The CDR3 loop spans 13 amino acids. The V gene's germline CDR1 is MDHEN and CDR2 SYDVKM. V lost 4 bases and J lost 7, with 11 bases in between. The CDR3 coding sequence is TGTGCCAGCAGTTCAGGTCCAGGGAACACCATATATTTT. It yields the protein CASSSGPGNTIYF.

J is TRBJ2-3 and V is TRBV6-1, with D possibly TRBD2 on 6 matching bases. This CDR3 contains 14 residues. In germline, CDR1 is MNHNS, CDR2 SASEGT. The V end was cut by 0 bases, the J end by 3 bases, with 7 bases between. This chain's CDR3 is CASSEAGGTDTQYF. In nucleotides, the CDR3 is TGTGCCAGCAGTGAAGCGGGGGGAACAGATACGCAGTATTTT.

The chain joins TRBV2 to TRBJ2-7; TRBD1 aligns across 9 bases. CDR1 is SNHLY and CDR2 is FYNNEI in the germline V gene. The CDR3 consists of 16 residues. V was pared by 6 bases and J by 1 base, with 10 bases of the junction left unmatched. The CDR3 protein is CASRPPRGQGSYEQYF. CDR3 nucleotide sequence: TGTGCCAGCAGACCCCCCAGGGGACAGGGTTCCTACGAGCAGTACTTC.

This sequence joins TRBV5-1 and TRBJ2-3, with 10 bases that match TRBD2. This CDR3 region has 16 residues. J lost 11 bases, V lost 5 bases, and 17 bases had no gene match. CDR1 is SGHRS and CDR2 is YFSETQ in the germline V gene. CDR3 in DNA: TGCGCCAGCAGAGACGTGACTAGCGGGTTTGGGGTGGGGCAGTATTTT. Translation gives CASRDVTSGFGVGQYF.

This chain joins TRBV4-2 and TRBJ2-7, with 9 bases matching TRBD1. CDR1 LGHNA and CDR2 YNFKEQ come from the germline V gene. With 0 bases clipped from V and 1 base from J, the junction kept 4 bases outside the gene matches. This CDR3 spans 16 amino acids. For the CDR3, the DNA is TGTGCCAGCAGCCAAGAGTTCGGGACAGGGTCCTACGAGCAGTACTTC. This gives the protein CASSQEFGTGSYEQYF.

The chain couples TRBV7-3 to TRBJ2-3, with TRBD2 matching over 7 bases. The CDR3 extends over 13 amino acids. In germline, CDR1 is SGHTA, CDR2 FQGTGA. After removal of 5 bases from V and 5 bases from J, the junction contained 4 bases not matched to a gene. The CDR3 reads CASSPGRVDTQYF. In DNA, the CDR3 is TGTGCCAGCAGCCCTGGGAGGGTAGATACGCAGTATTTT.

CDR3 nucleotides: TGTGCCAGCAGCTCCAGGACTAGCGGGGGCCCAGTGGATGAGCAGTTCTTC. The encoded protein is CASSSRTSGGPVDEQFF. The chain links TRBV5-4 to TRBJ2-1; 13 bases agree with TRBD2. In germline, CDR1 is SGHNT, CDR2 YYREEE (reference sequence). The CDR3 loop spans 17 amino acids. V shed 3 bases and J 8 bases; nucleotides not matched to a gene: 11.

The chain links TRBV4-2 to TRBJ1-2; D possibly corresponds to TRBD1 (5 bases). CDR1 is LGHNA, CDR2 YNFKEQ, per germline. V gave up 0 bases and J gave up 8 bases, with 19 bases separating them. This CDR3 comprises 16 residues. The CDR3 nucleotides are TGTGCCAGCAGCCAAGATAAAAACCAGGGCTCAAGGGGCTACACCTTC. Its protein product is CASSQDKNQGSRGYTF.